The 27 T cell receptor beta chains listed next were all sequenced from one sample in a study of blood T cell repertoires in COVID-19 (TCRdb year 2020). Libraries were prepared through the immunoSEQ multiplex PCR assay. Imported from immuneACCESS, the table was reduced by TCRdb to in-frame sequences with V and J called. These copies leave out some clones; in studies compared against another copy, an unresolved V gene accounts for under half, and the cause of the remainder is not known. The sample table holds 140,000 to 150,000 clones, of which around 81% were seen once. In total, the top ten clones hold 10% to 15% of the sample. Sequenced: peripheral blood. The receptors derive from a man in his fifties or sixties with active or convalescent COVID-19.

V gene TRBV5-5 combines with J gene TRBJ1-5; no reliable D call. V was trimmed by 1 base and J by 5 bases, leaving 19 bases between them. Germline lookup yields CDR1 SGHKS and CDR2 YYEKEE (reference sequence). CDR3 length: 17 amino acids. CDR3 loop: CASSLNVQTAIDQPQHF. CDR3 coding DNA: TGTGCCAGCAGCTTGAATGTGCAGACTGCAATCGATCAGCCCCAGCATTTT.

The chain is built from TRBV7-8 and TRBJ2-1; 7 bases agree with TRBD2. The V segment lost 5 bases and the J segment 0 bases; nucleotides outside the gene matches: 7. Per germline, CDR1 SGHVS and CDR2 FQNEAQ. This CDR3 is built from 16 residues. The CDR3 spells CASSAYTSVSYNEQFF. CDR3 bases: TGTGCCAGCAGCGCCTATACTAGCGTCTCCTACAATGAGCAGTTCTTC.

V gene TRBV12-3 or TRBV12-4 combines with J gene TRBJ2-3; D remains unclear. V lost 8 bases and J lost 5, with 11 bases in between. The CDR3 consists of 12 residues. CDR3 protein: CASEATGDTQYF. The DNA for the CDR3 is TGTGCCAGCGAAGCAACGGGAGATACGCAGTATTTT.

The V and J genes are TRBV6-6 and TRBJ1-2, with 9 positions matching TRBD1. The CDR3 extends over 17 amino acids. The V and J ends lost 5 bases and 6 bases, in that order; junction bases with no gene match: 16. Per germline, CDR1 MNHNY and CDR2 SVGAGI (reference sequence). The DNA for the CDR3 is TGTGCCAGCAGTCCCGGGGGCCGACGGACAGGGGATCATGGCTACACCTTC. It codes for CASSPGGRRTGDHGYTF.

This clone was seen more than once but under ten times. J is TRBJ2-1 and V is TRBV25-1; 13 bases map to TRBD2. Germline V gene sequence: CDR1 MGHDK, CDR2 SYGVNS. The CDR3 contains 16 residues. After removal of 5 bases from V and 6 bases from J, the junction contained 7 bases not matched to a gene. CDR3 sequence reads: CASSQPGLAGINEQFF. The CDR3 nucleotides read TGTGCCAGCAGTCAACCGGGACTAGCGGGAATCAATGAGCAGTTCTTC. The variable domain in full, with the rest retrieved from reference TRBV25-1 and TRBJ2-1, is EADIYQTPRYLVIGTGKKITLECSQTMGHDKMYWYQQDPGMELHLIHYSYGVNSTEKGDLSSESTVSRIRTEHFPLTLESARPSHTSQYLCASSQPGLAGINEQFFGPGTRLTVL.

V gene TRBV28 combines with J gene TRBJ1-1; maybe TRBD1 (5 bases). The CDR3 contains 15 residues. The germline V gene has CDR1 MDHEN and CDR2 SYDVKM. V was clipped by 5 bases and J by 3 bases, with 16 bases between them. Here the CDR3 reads CASSPSGSRDTEAFF. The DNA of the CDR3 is TGTGCCAGCAGTCCTTCCGGGAGCAGGGACACTGAAGCTTTCTTT.

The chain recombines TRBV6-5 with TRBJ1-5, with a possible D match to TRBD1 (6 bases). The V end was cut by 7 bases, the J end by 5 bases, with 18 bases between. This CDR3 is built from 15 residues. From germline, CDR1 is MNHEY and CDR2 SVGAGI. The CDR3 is CASTSGGGGHQPQHF. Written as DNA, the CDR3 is TGTGCCAGCACCTCGGGGGGGGGCGGCCATCAGCCCCAGCATTTT.

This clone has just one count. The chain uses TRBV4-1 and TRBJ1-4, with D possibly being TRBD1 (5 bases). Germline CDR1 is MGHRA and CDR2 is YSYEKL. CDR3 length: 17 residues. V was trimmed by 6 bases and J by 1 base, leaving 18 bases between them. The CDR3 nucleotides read TGCGCCAGCAGTCCTCCCATGACAGTAGGAACTAATGAAAAACTGTTTTTT. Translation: CASSPPMTVGTNEKLFF.

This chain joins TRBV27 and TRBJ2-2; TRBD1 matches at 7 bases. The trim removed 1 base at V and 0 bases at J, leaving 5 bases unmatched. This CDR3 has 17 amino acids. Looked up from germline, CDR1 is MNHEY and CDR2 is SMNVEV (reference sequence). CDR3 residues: CASSLYPQGANTGELFF. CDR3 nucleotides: TGTGCCAGCAGTTTATACCCGCAGGGGGCGAACACCGGGGAGCTGTTTTTT.

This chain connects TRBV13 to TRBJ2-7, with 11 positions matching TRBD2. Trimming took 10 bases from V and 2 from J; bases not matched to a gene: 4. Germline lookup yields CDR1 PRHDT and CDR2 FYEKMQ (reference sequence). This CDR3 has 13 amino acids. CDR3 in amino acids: CANRLAGTYEQYF. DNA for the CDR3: TGTGCCAACAGACTAGCGGGGACCTACGAGCAGTACTTC.

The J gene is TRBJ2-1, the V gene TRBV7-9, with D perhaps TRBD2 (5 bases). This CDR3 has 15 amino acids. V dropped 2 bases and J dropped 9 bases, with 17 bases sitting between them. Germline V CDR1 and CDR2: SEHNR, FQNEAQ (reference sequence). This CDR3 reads CASSLRVDGSGEQFF. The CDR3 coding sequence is TGTGCCAGCAGCTTAAGGGTTGATGGAAGCGGTGAGCAGTTCTTC. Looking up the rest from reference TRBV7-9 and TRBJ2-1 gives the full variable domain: DTGVSQNPRHKITKRGQNVTFRCDPISEHNRLYWYRQTLGQGPEFLTYFQNEAQLEKSRLLSDRFSAERPKGSFSTLEIQRTEQGDSAMYLCASSLRVDGSGEQFFGPGTRLTVL.

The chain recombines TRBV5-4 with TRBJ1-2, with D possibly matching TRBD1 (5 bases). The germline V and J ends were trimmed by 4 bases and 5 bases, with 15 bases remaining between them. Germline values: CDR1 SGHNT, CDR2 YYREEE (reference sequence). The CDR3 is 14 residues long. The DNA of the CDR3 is TGTGCCAGCAGCCCCGTGGGGCAGCCTTATGGCTACACCTTC. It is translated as CASSPVGQPYGYTF.

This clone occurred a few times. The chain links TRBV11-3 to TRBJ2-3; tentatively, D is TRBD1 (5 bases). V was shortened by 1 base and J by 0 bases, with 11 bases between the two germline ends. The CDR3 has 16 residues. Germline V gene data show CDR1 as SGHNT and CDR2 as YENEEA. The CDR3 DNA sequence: TGTGCCAGCAGCTTAGGGACACAGCAGAGCACAGATACGCAGTATTTT. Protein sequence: CASSLGTQQSTDTQYF.

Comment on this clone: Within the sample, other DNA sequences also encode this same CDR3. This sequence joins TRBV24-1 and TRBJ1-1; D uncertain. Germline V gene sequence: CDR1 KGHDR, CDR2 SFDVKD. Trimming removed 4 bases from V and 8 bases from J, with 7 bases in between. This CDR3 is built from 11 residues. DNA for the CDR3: TGTGCCACCAGTGAGGGCAGGGAAGCTTTCTTT. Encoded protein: CATSEGREAFF.

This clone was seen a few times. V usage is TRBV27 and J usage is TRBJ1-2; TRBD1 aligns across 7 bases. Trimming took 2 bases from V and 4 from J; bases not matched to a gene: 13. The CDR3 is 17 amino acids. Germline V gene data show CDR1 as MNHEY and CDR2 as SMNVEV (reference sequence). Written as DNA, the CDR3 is TGTGCCAGCAGTTTAGTCGCTCATACAGGGGTTAGCTATGGCTACACCTTC. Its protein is CASSLVAHTGVSYGYTF.

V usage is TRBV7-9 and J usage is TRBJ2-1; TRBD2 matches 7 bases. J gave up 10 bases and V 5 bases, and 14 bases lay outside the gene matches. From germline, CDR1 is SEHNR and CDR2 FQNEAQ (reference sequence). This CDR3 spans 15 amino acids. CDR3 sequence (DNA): TGTGCCAGCAGCGCCCGGGACTATGAGGTGAAGGAGCAGTTCTTC. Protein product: CASSARDYEVKEQFF.

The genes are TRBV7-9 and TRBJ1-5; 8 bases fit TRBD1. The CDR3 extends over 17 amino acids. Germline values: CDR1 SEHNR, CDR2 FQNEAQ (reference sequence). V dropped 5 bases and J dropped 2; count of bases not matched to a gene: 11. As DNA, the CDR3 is TGTGCCAGCAGCCCCGGGACAGGAAGTATGGGCAATCAGCCCCAGCATTTT. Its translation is CASSPGTGSMGNQPQHF.

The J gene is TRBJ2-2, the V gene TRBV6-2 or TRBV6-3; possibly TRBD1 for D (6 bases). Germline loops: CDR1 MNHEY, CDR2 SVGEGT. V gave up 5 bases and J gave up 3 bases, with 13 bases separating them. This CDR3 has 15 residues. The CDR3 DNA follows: TGTGCCAGCAGTCCGTACTCAGGGGACACCGGGGAGCTGTTTTTT. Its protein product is CASSPYSGDTGELFF.

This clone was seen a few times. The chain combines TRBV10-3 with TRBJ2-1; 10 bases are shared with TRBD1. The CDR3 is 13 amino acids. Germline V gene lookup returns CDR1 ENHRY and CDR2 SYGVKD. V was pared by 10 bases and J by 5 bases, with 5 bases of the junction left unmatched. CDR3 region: CATGTGDNNEQFF. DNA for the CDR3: TGTGCCACCGGGACAGGGGATAACAATGAGCAGTTCTTC.

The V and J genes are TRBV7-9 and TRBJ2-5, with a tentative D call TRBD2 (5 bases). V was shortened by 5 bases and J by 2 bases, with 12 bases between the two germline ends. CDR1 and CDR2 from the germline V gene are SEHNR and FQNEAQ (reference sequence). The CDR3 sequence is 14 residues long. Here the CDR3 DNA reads TGTGCCAGCAGCCCAGCGAGGGAACAAGAGACCCAGTACTTC. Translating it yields CASSPAREQETQYF.

DNA for the CDR3: TGTGCCAGCAGTTACGCCGGGAATCGACCCCAGCATTTT. Encoded protein: CASSYAGNRPQHF. The chain has TRBV12-3 or TRBV12-4 and TRBJ1-5; D not resolved. V dropped 4 bases and J dropped 10 bases, with 14 bases sitting between them. This CDR3 comprises 13 residues.

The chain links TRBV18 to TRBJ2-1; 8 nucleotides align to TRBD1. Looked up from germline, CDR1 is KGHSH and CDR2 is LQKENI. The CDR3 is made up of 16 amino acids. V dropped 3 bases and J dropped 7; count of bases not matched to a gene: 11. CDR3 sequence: CASSPPDRARGNEQFF. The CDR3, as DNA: TGTGCCAGCTCACCTCCGGACAGGGCTAGGGGTAATGAGCAGTTCTTC.

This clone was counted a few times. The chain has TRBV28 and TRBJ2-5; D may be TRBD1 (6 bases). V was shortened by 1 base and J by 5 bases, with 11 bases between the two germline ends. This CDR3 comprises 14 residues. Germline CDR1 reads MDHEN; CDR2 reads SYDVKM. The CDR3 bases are TGTGCCAGCAGTTTATCAGGGGCGTCCGAGACCCAGTACTTC. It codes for CASSLSGASETQYF.

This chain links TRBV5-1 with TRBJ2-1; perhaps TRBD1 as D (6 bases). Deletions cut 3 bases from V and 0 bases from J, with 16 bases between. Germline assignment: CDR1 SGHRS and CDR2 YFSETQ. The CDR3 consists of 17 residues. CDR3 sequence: CASSWGSGTPSYNEQFF. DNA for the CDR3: TGCGCCAGCAGCTGGGGTTCCGGGACACCCTCCTACAATGAGCAGTTCTTC.

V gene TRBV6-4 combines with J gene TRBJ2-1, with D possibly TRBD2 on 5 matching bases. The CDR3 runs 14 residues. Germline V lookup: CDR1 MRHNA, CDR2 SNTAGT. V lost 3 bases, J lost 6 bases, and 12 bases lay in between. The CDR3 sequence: CASSEIAFGNEQFF. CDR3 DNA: TGTGCCAGCAGTGAGATAGCGTTTGGCAATGAGCAGTTCTTC.

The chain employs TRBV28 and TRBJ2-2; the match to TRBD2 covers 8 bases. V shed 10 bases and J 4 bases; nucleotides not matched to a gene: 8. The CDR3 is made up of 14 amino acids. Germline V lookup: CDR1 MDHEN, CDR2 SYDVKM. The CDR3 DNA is TGTGCCACCCAGTCCGGGGGGGCCACCGGGGAGCTGTTTTTT. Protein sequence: CATQSGGATGELFF. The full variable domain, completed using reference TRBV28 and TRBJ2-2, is DVKVTQSSRYLVKRTGEKVFLECVQDMDHENMFWYRQDPGLGLRLIYFSYDVKMKEKGDIPEGYSVSREKKERFSLILESASTNQTSMYLCATQSGGATGELFFGEGSRLTVL.

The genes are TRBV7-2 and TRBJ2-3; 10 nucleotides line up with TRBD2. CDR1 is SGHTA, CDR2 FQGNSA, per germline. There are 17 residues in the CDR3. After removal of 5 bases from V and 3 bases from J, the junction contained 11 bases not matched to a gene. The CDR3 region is CASSTSPPAGGTDTQYF. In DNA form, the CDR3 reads TGTGCCAGCAGCACTTCCCCCCCAGCGGGGGGGACAGATACGCAGTATTTT.